Below, 23 T cell receptor beta chains from the same sample are listed, as sequenced in a study of cytomegalovirus exposure and HLA in healthy donors. Vbeta (60) and Jbeta (13) primers were used in the PCR. Assay: immunoSEQ multiplex PCR; the TCRdb copy retains only in-frame clones and omits some. The table gives some 150,000 clones; the top ten clones make up less than 3% of it. The sample consisted of PBMCs. Receptors originate from a middle-aged man in good health and CMV-seronegative.

The J gene is TRBJ1-1, the V gene TRBV28; D remains unclear. The germline gives CDR1 MDHEN, CDR2 SYDVKM. The CDR3 is 14 amino acids. Trimming cost V 2 bases and J 0 bases, with 7 bases left between them. The CDR3 loop reads CASSLGQVNTEAFF. The CDR3 bases are TGTGCCAGCAGTTTAGGCCAGGTGAACACTGAAGCTTTCTTT.

The V and J genes are TRBV5-6 and TRBJ2-5, with TRBD1 as a possible D gene (5 bases). The CDR3 is 13 residues long. Trimming removed 4 bases at V and 0 bases at J, with 7 bases between. Germline values: CDR1 SGHDT, CDR2 YYEEEE. CDR3 nucleotides: TGTGCCAGCAGCCAGGACAACCAAGAGACCCAGTACTTC. It translates to CASSQDNQETQYF.

The chain combines TRBV5-1 with TRBJ1-4; maybe TRBD1 (5 bases). V was pared by 2 bases and J by 0 bases, with 14 bases between. This CDR3 has 17 residues. Germline loops: CDR1 SGHRS, CDR2 YFSETQ. CDR3 DNA sequence: TGCGCCAGCAGCTTCGGATCGTCAGGGACAACTAATGAAAAACTGTTTTTT. Translating gives CASSFGSSGTTNEKLFF.

The CDR3 DNA is TGTGCCAGCAAAGAGGTCCCCATGAACACTGAAGCTTTCTTT. It is translated as CASKEVPMNTEAFF. This rearrangement joins TRBV9 to TRBJ1-1; D call uncertain. The CDR3 has 14 amino acids. The ends were cut back, 6 bases at V and 0 bases at J, with 12 bases in the middle. Germline assignment: CDR1 SGDLS and CDR2 YYNGEE.

CDR3 bases: TGTGCCAGCAGCCGGACAGGGGAAATATATGGCTACACCTTC. Protein product: CASSRTGEIYGYTF. J is TRBJ1-2 and V is TRBV7-8, with 9 positions matching TRBD1. In germline, CDR1 is SGHVS, CDR2 FQNEAQ. The CDR3 extends over 14 amino acids. With 5 bases clipped from V and 5 bases from J, the junction kept 6 bases outside the gene matches.

The J gene is TRBJ2-7, the V gene TRBV10-2; TRBD1 aligns across 10 bases. The CDR3 sequence is 14 residues long. CDR1 WSHSY and CDR2 SAAADI come from the germline V gene. V lost 4 bases and J lost 5; bases outside the gene matches: 5. The CDR3 DNA reads as TGCGCCAGCAGTGCGGACAGGGGGATAGACGAGCAGTACTTC. This sequence encodes CASSADRGIDEQYF.

V gene TRBV7-3 combines with J gene TRBJ1-6, with 8 bases fitting TRBD1. The germline V gene encodes CDR1 SGHTA and CDR2 FQGTGA. The CDR3 has 14 amino acids. The ends lost 1 base at V and 8 bases at J; junction bases unmatched: 1. The CDR3 region is CASSLNRGDSPLHF. The DNA for the CDR3 is TGTGCCAGCAGCTTAAACAGGGGGGATTCACCCCTCCACTTT.

The CDR3 sequence: CASSFQTGSQETQYF. The DNA of the CDR3 is TGTGCCAGCAGTTTCCAAACAGGGTCCCAAGAGACCCAGTACTTC. The chain recombines TRBV6-6 with TRBJ2-5, with D perhaps TRBD1 (6 bases). The CDR3 totals 15 residues. The ends were cut back, 4 bases at V and 1 base at J, with 13 bases in the middle. Germline lookup yields CDR1 MNHNY and CDR2 SVGAGI (reference sequence).

V and J are TRBV5-4 and TRBJ2-5; 10 nucleotides align to TRBD2. V lost 3 bases to trimming and J lost 2 bases; unmatched junction nucleotides: 4. Germline-derived CDR1 and CDR2 are SGHNT and YYREEE (reference sequence). The CDR3 consists of 15 residues. As DNA, the CDR3 is TGTGCCAGCAGCTCAGTACTAGCGGGGCAAGAGACCCAGTACTTC. Protein: CASSSVLAGQETQYF.

The chain employs TRBV7-2 and TRBJ1-1; D perhaps matches TRBD1 (6 bases). Germline-derived CDR1 and CDR2 are SGHTA and FQGNSA. Trimming removed 1 base from V and 11 bases from J, with 11 bases in between. This CDR3 contains 12 residues. As DNA, the CDR3 is TGTGCCAGCAGCTTAGTCAGGGGAATGGCTTTCTTT. It specifies CASSLVRGMAFF.

This sequence joins TRBV5-1 and TRBJ1-1; tentative D call: TRBD1 (6 bases). This CDR3 is 14 amino acids long. Germline CDR1 SGHRS, CDR2 YFSETQ. The V gene lost 0 bases and the J gene lost 6 bases, with 12 bases spanning the gap. The CDR3 DNA follows: TGCGCCAGCAGCTTGGGGGGGGGCGATGCTGAAGCTTTCTTT. Translating it yields CASSLGGGDAEAFF. The complete variable domain, with remaining parts taken from reference TRBV5-1 and TRBJ1-1, reads KAGVTQTPRYLIKTRGQQVTLSCSPISGHRSVSWYQQTPGQGLQFLFEYFSETQRNKGNFPGRFSGRQFSNSRSEMNVSTLELGDSALYLCASSLGGGDAEAFFGQGTRLTVV.

The genes are TRBV5-1 and TRBJ1-2; possibly TRBD1 for D (6 bases). The V and J ends lost 0 bases and 6 bases respectively, with 12 bases between them. Germline CDR1 SGHRS, CDR2 YFSETQ. There are 14 residues in the CDR3. CDR3 bases: TGCGCCAGCAGCTTGGGGGCAGGGGCCGATGGCTACACCTTC. Its protein is CASSLGAGADGYTF.

In nucleotides, the CDR3 is TGCAGCGTTTTTGAGACGGGTGGCAAGAACACTGAAGCTTTCTTT. Amino acids: CSVFETGGKNTEAFF. The chain carries TRBV29-1 and TRBJ1-1, with D hard to call. This CDR3 is 15 amino acids long. Germline lookup yields CDR1 SQVTM and CDR2 ANQGSEA. V shed 5 bases and J shed 1 base, with 17 bases lying between them.

The CDR3 region has the DNA TGTGCCAGCAGCTTAGAAGGACTAGATAATGAGCAGTTCTTC. Amino acid sequence: CASSLEGLDNEQFF. The chain has TRBV11-3 and TRBJ2-1; 7 bases align to TRBD2. The CDR3 consists of 14 residues. The trim removed 0 bases at V and 7 bases at J, leaving 3 bases unmatched. Germline V gene data show CDR1 as SGHNT and CDR2 as YENEEA.

The chain couples TRBV7-2 to TRBJ1-3; 8 bases match TRBD1. CDR3 size: 16 residues. V lost 5 bases, J lost 2 bases, and 8 bases stayed unmatched. Germline CDR1 and CDR2: SGHTA and FQGNSA. The CDR3 reads CASSQYQGATGNTIYF. The CDR3 DNA is TGTGCCAGCAGCCAGTATCAGGGGGCGACTGGAAACACCATATATTTT.

The gene calls are TRBV11-2 and TRBJ2-1; D might be TRBD1 (5 bases). The CDR3 spans 16 residues. The V end was cut by 5 bases, the J end by 0 bases, with 14 bases between. Germline V lookup: CDR1 SGHAT, CDR2 FQNNGV. CDR3 protein: CASSQGPGRSYNEQFF. The CDR3 DNA reads as TGTGCCAGCAGCCAAGGGCCAGGGCGCTCCTACAATGAGCAGTTCTTC.

The chain couples TRBV5-6 to TRBJ1-2; TRBD1 might be the D (5 bases). CDR1 is SGHDT, CDR2 YYEEEE, per germline. V was cut by 0 bases and J by 7 bases, with 13 bases left in between. This CDR3 is built from 14 residues. The CDR3: CASSLVGRVRGYTF. As DNA, the CDR3 is TGTGCCAGCAGCTTGGTGGGCAGGGTTCGTGGCTACACCTTC.

The rearrangement links TRBV27 to TRBJ2-3, with D perhaps matching TRBD1 (6 bases). Trimming cost V 3 bases and J 5 bases, with 15 bases left between them. Germline lookup yields CDR1 MNHEY and CDR2 SMNVEV (reference sequence). The CDR3 loop spans 15 amino acids. The CDR3 loop reads CASSLGAGTGDTQYF. CDR3 nucleotides: TGTGCCAGCAGTTTGGGGGCAGGGACGGGAGATACGCAGTATTTT.

The gene calls are TRBV2 and TRBJ1-3; D gene ambiguous. With 10 bases removed from V and 0 bases from J, the gap between germline ends came to 13 bases. CDR3 length: 14 residues. Germline V gene lookup returns CDR1 SNHLY and CDR2 FYNNEI. In DNA, the CDR3 is TGTGCCACCAAAGAGGGCAGCTCTGGAAACACCATATATTTT. This encodes CATKEGSSGNTIYF.

This rearrangement joins TRBV5-1 to TRBJ2-5; TRBD2 matches at 8 bases. The CDR3 has 16 residues. V lost 0 bases and J lost 0; bases outside the gene matches: 4. CDR1 and CDR2 (germline): SGHRS, YFSETQ. The CDR3 reads CASSLGIAGNQETQYF. DNA of the CDR3: TGCGCCAGCAGCTTGGGGATAGCGGGGAACCAAGAGACCCAGTACTTC.

This rearrangement joins TRBV14 to TRBJ2-7; 7 bases align to TRBD1. V was clipped by 4 bases and J by 2 bases; unmatched bases: 2. The CDR3 runs to 13 residues. CDR1 is SGHDN and CDR2 is FVKESK in the germline V gene. CDR3 coding DNA: TGTGCCAGCAGCCTGGGACAGACCTACGAGCAGTACTTC. Translation gives CASSLGQTYEQYF.

In DNA form, the CDR3 reads TGTGCCAGCAGAGGAGGATACACCGGGGAGCTGTTTTTT. Encoded protein: CASRGGYTGELFF. The V gene is TRBV6-5, the J gene TRBJ2-2, with a tentative D call TRBD2 (5 bases). This CDR3 contains 13 residues. Germline V gives CDR1 MNHEY, CDR2 SVGAGI. The V and J ends lost 6 bases and 3 bases respectively, with 8 bases between them.

The rearrangement links TRBV7-2 to TRBJ2-7; 11 bases are shared with TRBD2. Germline CDR1 is SGHTA and CDR2 is FQGNSA. The trim removed 2 bases at V and 3 bases at J, leaving 3 bases unmatched. The CDR3 spans 15 residues. For the CDR3, the DNA is TGTGCCAGCAGCTTAAATAGCGGGGGGGGCTACGAGCAGTACTTC. Its translation is CASSLNSGGGYEQYF.